This TCR beta chain derives from a study of breast tumors, draining lymph nodes, adjacent tissues. This CDR3 is built from 13 residues. The V and J ends lost 0 bases and 6 bases respectively, with 9 bases between them. Germline values: CDR1 LGHNA, CDR2 YNFKEQ. TCRdb reprocessed the multiplex PCR reads via MiXCR and lists one record per CDR3 protein. The repertoire consists of over 60,000 distinct CDR3 sequences, with about 40% occurring once and the leading ten covering over 7.5%. The study, taken as a whole, reports: Most tumor T cells seemingly derive from lymph node, then expand in tumor. Tumor TCR diversity was below lymph nodes but above nontumor tissue. Tumor and nontumor repertoires were significantly more similar in luminal-like than in basal-like breast cancer. Data only fit, rather than demonstrated, lymph node origin of most tumor T cells.

As concerns this clonotype: No antigen is known for it.

The sequence was collected from a female donor with breast cancer. Some clones in this sample may be carry-over from other donors' samples. Sequenced material: breast tumor tissue. The chain recombines TRBV4-2 with TRBJ2-7; D call uncertain. The CDR3 spells CASSQDKGREQYF. The CDR3 DNA follows: TGTGCCAGCAGCCAAGATAAAGGTCGCGAGCAGTACTTC.